This T cell receptor (beta chain) was found in a study of shared clonotypes between healthy human individuals. Study-level information: Each donor's CD8 memory used one plate, CD8 naive two, each CD4 subset three.

Profiling relied on immunoSEQ multiplex PCR, and the TCRdb table lists in-frame clones only, not all of them. The sample consists of about 590,000 clones, just under 97% of them appearing once. This CDR3 contains 13 residues. V lost 7 bases to trimming and J lost 4 bases, with 13 bases between them. CDR1 and CDR2 (germline): MNHEY, SMNVEV (reference sequence). The naive CD8 population came from CD45RO-negative cells selected for CCR7, without terminally differentiated effector memory CD45RA+ cells. The chain links TRBV27 to TRBJ1-1; D uncertain. This clonotype originated in a woman younger than 45 in good health. The specimen was naive CD8+ T cells sorted from blood. The CDR3, as DNA: TGTGCCAGCATTGGCAGACACGTCACTGAAGCTTTCTTT. This gives the protein CASIGRHVTEAFF.